This TCR beta chain came from a study of CD4 T cell repertoires in COVID-19. Germline V gene lookup returns CDR1 MGHRA and CDR2 YSYEKL. Trimming pared 7 bases from V and 0 bases from J, leaving 15 bases between. CDR3 length equals 16 residues. Data came from immunoSEQ multiplex PCR; TCRdb stores just in-frame clones and leaves some out. The repertoire consists of 70,000 to 95,000 clones, with roughly four fifths occurring once and the leading ten covering around 0.58%. This sequence joins TRBV4-1 and TRBJ2-2, with unresolved D. This specimen was CD4+ T cells from peripheral blood, taken after recovery from COVID-19. This TCR derives from a human donor who had COVID-19. The DNA of the CDR3 is TGCGCCAGCACCCCACAGTGGCAGGCGAACACCGGGGAGCTGTTTTTT. This translates into CASTPQWQANTGELFF.